This T cell receptor (beta chain) was sequenced in a study of naive CD8 T cells in extremely preterm neonates. Whole-study results and caveats: Preterm infants showed shorter CDR3s, fewer N additions and less trimming than older groups.

Blood donors were healthy children aged about 16-56 months and healthy nonsmoking adults. Comments on this clone: The antigen is unknown.

Profiled with immunoSEQ multiplex PCR; TCRdb holds only in-frame clones, not every one. Altogether about 8,000 clones are present, roughly 98% being singletons, with the ten largest covering about 2.8%. This TCR derives from a human donor in good health. Sequenced material: naive CD8+ T cells from blood.

CDR3 DNA sequence: TGTGCCAGCAGCTTACAGGATTTCAGCACAGATACGCAGTATTTT. Protein: CASSLQDFSTDTQYF. This chain connects TRBV7-2 to TRBJ2-3; D unresolved. The length of the CDR3 is 15 residues. Trimming cost V 2 bases and J 0 bases, with 9 bases left between them. Germline CDR1 SGHTA, CDR2 FQGNSA. Complete variable domain (other parts from reference TRBV7-2 and TRBJ2-3): GAGVSQSPSNKVTEKGKDVELRCDPISGHTALYWYRQSLGQGLEFLIYFQGNSAPDKSGLPSDRFSAERTGGSVSTLTIQRTQQEDSAVYLCASSLQDFSTDTQYFGPGTRLTVL.